One sample yielded the 15 T cell receptor beta chains listed below, sequenced in a study of blood T cell repertoires in COVID-19. Sequencing used immunoSEQ multiplex PCR; TCRdb keeps in-frame clones, though not all of them. Here the sample spans 150,000 to 200,000 clones, more than 70% being singletons. The sample was peripheral blood. The source is a man in his forties with active or convalescent COVID-19.

Only a few counts were recorded for this clone. The J gene is TRBJ1-2, the V gene TRBV7-9, with D perhaps TRBD1 (6 bases). In germline, CDR1 is SEHNR, CDR2 FQNEAQ (reference sequence). The CDR3 spans 14 residues. V lost 1 base, J lost 6 bases, and 12 bases lay in between. The CDR3 coding sequence is TGTGCCAGCAGCTTAGGGGGAGGGACACATGGCTACACCTTC. Translation: CASSLGGGTHGYTF.

The chain combines TRBV4-3 with TRBJ2-5; 7 nucleotides agree with TRBD1. In germline, CDR1 is LGHNA, CDR2 YSLEER. J was trimmed by 5 bases and V by 0 bases; bases with no gene match: 6. The CDR3 has 15 residues. The CDR3 region is CASSQDRQGRETQYF. The CDR3 nucleotides are TGCGCCAGCAGCCAAGATCGACAGGGAAGGGAGACCCAGTACTTC.

This clone has just one count. The chain joins TRBV6-2 or TRBV6-3 to TRBJ1-6; 10 nucleotides match TRBD1. V shed 4 bases, J shed 9 bases, and the junction held 6 bases outside the gene matches. Germline CDR1 and CDR2: MNHEY and SVGEGT. The CDR3 spans 15 residues. This CDR3 is CASSFPGQGLSPLHF. The CDR3 region has the DNA TGTGCCAGCAGTTTCCCGGGACAGGGGCTTTCACCCCTCCACTTT.

This rearrangement joins TRBV21-1 to TRBJ2-7; the D call TRBD1 from the table was never checked on the DNA. TRBV21-1 is listed as a pseudogene. The CDR3 is 17 residues long. The CDR3 is CAGITGGWNFGSYEQYF. In DNA, the CDR3 is TGTGCCGGAATCACAGGGGGCTGGAATTTTGGGTCCTACGAGCAGTACTTC.

This clone was detected only once. The chain recombines TRBV19 with TRBJ2-7, with D perhaps TRBD1 (5 bases). Between the trimmed V and J ends, which lost 7 bases and 2 bases, there was a span of 15 bases. The length of the CDR3 is 14 residues. Per germline, CDR1 LNHDA and CDR2 SQIVND (reference sequence). The CDR3 DNA follows: TGTGCCAGTACCAAACAGGATCCGCCCTACGAGCAGTACTTC. Translating it yields CASTKQDPPYEQYF.

The chain links TRBV2 to TRBJ1-3; the D gene is possibly TRBD1 (5 bases). Germline V gene data show CDR1 as SNHLY and CDR2 as FYNNEI. Trimming took 4 bases from V and 0 from J, leaving 13 bases between them. CDR3 length: 16 residues. The CDR3 is CASSGWGTDSGNTIYF. The CDR3, as DNA: TGTGCCAGCAGTGGCTGGGGCACTGACTCTGGAAACACCATATATTTT.

The V gene is TRBV9, the J gene TRBJ2-7; possible D gene TRBD1, 6 bases. Germline V CDR1 and CDR2: SGDLS, YYNGEE. Trimming shortened V by 3 bases and J by 5 bases, and 18 bases separated the two germline ends. CDR3 length equals 15 residues. The CDR3 loop reads CASSAGGHRSDEQYF. DNA of the CDR3: TGTGCCAGCAGCGCTGGGGGACATAGATCGGACGAGCAGTACTTC.

The V gene is TRBV30, the J gene TRBJ1-1; TRBD1 matches 9 bases. Losses at the gene ends were 3 bases for V and 7 bases for J; bases not matched to a gene: 9. The CDR3 has 14 amino acids. CDR1 and CDR2 from the germline V gene are GTSNPN and SVGIG (reference sequence). DNA of the CDR3: TGTGCCTGGAGACCGACAGGGGGTGTGAGTGAAGCTTTCTTT. This codes for CAWRPTGGVSEAFF.

The rearrangement links TRBV6-2 or TRBV6-3 to TRBJ1-5; TRBD1 aligns across 9 bases. V trimming: 6 bases; J trimming: 2 bases; junction bases outside the gene matches: 8. This CDR3 is built from 16 residues. CDR1 and CDR2 (germline): MNHEY, SVGEGT. CDR3 nucleotides: TGTGCCAGCAGCTTCAACAGGGGGCTAGGCAATCAGCCCCAGCATTTT. Translation: CASSFNRGLGNQPQHF.

CDR3 sequence (DNA): TGTGCCAGCAGCTTCCCATCCACAGGGGACTACAATGAGCAGTTCTTC. Translated: CASSFPSTGDYNEQFF. This chain joins TRBV11-2 and TRBJ2-1; 7 positions agree with TRBD1. This CDR3 has 16 amino acids. Trimming at V came to 3 bases and at J to 3 bases, leaving 8 bases not matched to a gene. CDR1 SGHAT and CDR2 FQNNGV come from the germline V gene.

The chain combines TRBV18 with TRBJ1-3; D is uncertain. Trimming pared 0 bases from V and 0 bases from J, leaving 6 bases between. This CDR3 has 15 residues. Looked up from germline, CDR1 is KGHSH and CDR2 is LQKENI. The CDR3 protein is CASSPPSTSGNTIYF. The CDR3 DNA follows: TGTGCCAGCTCACCACCGAGTACCTCTGGAAACACCATATATTTT.

The rearrangement links TRBV7-2 to TRBJ1-2; TRBD1 aligns across 7 bases. The CDR3 runs to 18 residues. Germline assignment: CDR1 SGHTA and CDR2 FQGNSA. Trimming took 3 bases from V and 4 from J; bases not matched to a gene: 17. In DNA, the CDR3 is TGTGCCAGCAGCTTCAGTGGGGCAGGGGGAATAGTTGCCTATGGCTACACCTTC. Amino acids: CASSFSGAGGIVAYGYTF.

This chain uses TRBV3-1 (or the pseudogene TRBV3-2) with TRBJ1-1, with D possibly being TRBD1 (6 bases). Germline V lookup: CDR1 LGHDT, CDR2 YNNKEL (reference sequence). There are 14 residues in the CDR3. The V gene lost 3 bases and the J gene lost 1 base, with 9 bases spanning the gap. The CDR3 sequence is CASSHNRENTEAFF. The CDR3 region has the DNA TGTGCCAGCAGCCACAACAGGGAGAACACTGAAGCTTTCTTT.

J is TRBJ1-4 and V is TRBV3-1 (or the pseudogene TRBV3-2); maybe TRBD1 (5 bases). Trimming took off 0 bases at V and 10 bases at J, with 21 bases between the two ends. CDR1 is LGHDT and CDR2 is YNNKEL in the germline V gene (reference sequence). The CDR3 spans 17 residues. The CDR3 reads CASSQEIFGRAHGKLFF. In DNA form, the CDR3 reads TGTGCCAGCAGCCAAGAGATTTTCGGCAGGGCCCATGGAAAACTGTTTTTT.

This clone showed up just once. CDR3 sequence (DNA): TGTGCCAGCAGCTTAGGGGCGGGGGCAGATACGCAGTATTTT. Translated: CASSLGAGADTQYF. The rearrangement links TRBV7-2 to TRBJ2-3, with 7 bases fitting TRBD2. The germline V gene has CDR1 SGHTA and CDR2 FQGNSA. CDR3 length: 14 residues. Losses at the gene ends were 1 base for V and 4 bases for J; bases not matched to a gene: 2. Looking up the rest from reference TRBV7-2 and TRBJ2-3 gives the full variable domain: GAGVSQSPSNKVTEKGKDVELRCDPISGHTALYWYRQSLGQGLEFLIYFQGNSAPDKSGLPSDRFSAERTGGSVSTLTIQRTQQEDSAVYLCASSLGAGADTQYFGPGTRLTVL.